The clone carrying this T cell receptor (beta chain) has a handful of counts. Antigen specificity is unknown. This sample was included in a study of blood T cells in healthy people across ages. General study findings and limits: With age, beta diversity per million T cells declined roughly linearly, significantly by roughly 40.

Together with a sample-barcoded 5' primer, a J-beta primer mix was included in a second PCR lasting about 7 to 11 cycles. TCRdb re-called the 5' RACE reads with MiXCR, one entry per CDR3 protein. Of roughly 1.4 million distinct CDR3 sequences listed, approximately 63% are singletons. The ends were cut back, 6 bases at V and 6 bases at J, with 17 bases in the middle. The CDR3 runs 14 residues. CDR1 MNHEY and CDR2 SMNVEV come from the germline V gene (reference sequence). V gene TRBV27 combines with J gene TRBJ1-2; D gene ambiguous. The sequencing input was blood. This clonotype was obtained from a man aged 18 to 29 in good health. This CDR3 is CASSPQERGHGYTF. Here the CDR3 DNA reads TGTGCCAGCAGCCCCCAGGAGAGAGGTCATGGCTACACCTTC.